These T cell receptor beta chains were read from a single sample in a study of cytomegalovirus exposure and HLA in healthy donors. TCRdb keeps only in-frame clones here, not all; method: immunoSEQ multiplex PCR. The sample has 150,000 to 200,000 clones, around 72% seen once. The specimen sequenced was PBMCs. All receptors come from a man aged 50-59 years in good health and CMV-seronegative. CDR3s leave out the opening cysteine and the closing phenylalanine or tryptophan.

TRBV5-4,13,TRBJ2-7,ASSSGLTLTYEQY
TRBV2,13,TRBJ2-7,ASSLQGAPGYEQY
TRBV6-1,11,TRBJ2-7,ASREDPENEQY
TRBV6-5,11,TRBJ1-1,ASNTGQFTEAF
TRBV6-1,13,TRBJ2-5,ASSADRGTQETQY
TRBV11-2,14,TRBJ2-1,ASSYAGTTPRDEQF
TRBV7-3,11,TRBJ2-7,ASSLFPSNEQY
TRBV5-1,12,TRBJ2-2,ASSLLDSDGELF
TRBV19,12,TRBJ2-2,ASREGIGAGELF
TRBV10-3,11,TRBJ2-7,AIKDRGVDEQY
TRBV5-6,12,TRBJ2-3,ASSLDGGAGTQY
TRBV5-1,16,TRBJ1-4,ASSLGAGRGQHNEKLF
TRBV7-2,10,TRBJ1-6,ASSLDGSPLH
TRBV19,13,TRBJ2-3,ASSGQGARRDTQY
TRBV6-1,11,TRBJ2-3,ASIGSSTDTQY
TRBV5-1,12,TRBJ1-2,ASSSGTGGDGYT
TRBV18,13,TRBJ2-6,ASSPPRSGANVLT
TRBV10-1,12,TRBJ2-7,ASSPRDRGYEQY
TRBV5-1,13,TRBJ1-2,ASSLAGEGNYGYT
TRBV14,11,TRBJ1-4,ASLKTGNEKLF
TRBV7-9,14,TRBJ2-1,ASSLGSGGAGNEQF
TRBV19,16,TRBJ1-5,ASSIVRGQGALGQPQH
TRBV6-6,10,TRBJ1-2,ASTGTNYGYT
TRBV28,10,TRBJ1-4,ASMGGGEKLF
TRBV19,13,TRBJ1-5,ASSIDGGEGQPQH
TRBV2,11,TRBJ1-5,ASTGTALQPQH
TRBV4-1,18,TRBJ1-1,ASSQPRSPGQGTVDTEAF
TRBV7-6,17,TRBJ2-3,ASSARVTSGGAMTDTQY
TRBV6-5,13,TRBJ1-2,ASSYSEGANYGYT
TRBV19,11,TRBJ1-2,ASSVGQYYGYT
TRBV5-6,14,TRBJ2-5,ASSFAEGLPQETQY
TRBV28,13,TRBJ1-1,ASSIGTGRNTEAF
TRBV6-6,12,TRBJ2-7,ASGGGRVSYEQY
TRBV5-1,14,TRBJ1-2,ASSLMSAGGNYGYT
TRBV9,12,TRBJ1-2,ASSVDRSIHGYT
TRBV5-4,12,TRBJ1-1,ASLGGARNTEAF
TRBV5-1,12,TRBJ2-5,ASRAGPGGETQY
TRBV5-1,13,TRBJ2-3,AARRGPLRTDTQY
TRBV6-6,12,TRBJ2-6,ASSSSVGANVLT
TRBV7-3,14,TRBJ1-1,ASSLIGGRAGTEAF
TRBV6-1,13,TRBJ1-3,ASSGQGGSGNTIY
TRBV7-3,11,TRBJ2-2,ASSPYTTGELF
TRBV5-1,15,TRBJ2-2,ASSPAKGVGKTGELF
TRBV4-2,16,TRBJ2-1,ASRPNPGTSGGYNEQF
TRBV5-1,11,TRBJ1-1,ASSLTVNTEAF
TRBV28,12,TRBJ1-1,ASSETGVVAEAF
TRBV27,14,TRBJ2-5,ASPLGQRGYQETQY
TRBV7-8,14,TRBJ2-3,ASSYRGFSSTDTQY
TRBV19,12,TRBJ2-7,ASAPGLAIYEQY
TRBV7-9,12,TRBJ2-7,ASTPGTGEAEQY
TRBV5-1,13,TRBJ1-3,ASSLAGGQGNTIY
TRBV29-1,12,TRBJ1-5,SVTGQGAGQPQH
TRBV27,12,TRBJ1-1,ASRITGGHTEAF
TRBV5-1,14,TRBJ2-1,ASSWDSGKRYNEQF